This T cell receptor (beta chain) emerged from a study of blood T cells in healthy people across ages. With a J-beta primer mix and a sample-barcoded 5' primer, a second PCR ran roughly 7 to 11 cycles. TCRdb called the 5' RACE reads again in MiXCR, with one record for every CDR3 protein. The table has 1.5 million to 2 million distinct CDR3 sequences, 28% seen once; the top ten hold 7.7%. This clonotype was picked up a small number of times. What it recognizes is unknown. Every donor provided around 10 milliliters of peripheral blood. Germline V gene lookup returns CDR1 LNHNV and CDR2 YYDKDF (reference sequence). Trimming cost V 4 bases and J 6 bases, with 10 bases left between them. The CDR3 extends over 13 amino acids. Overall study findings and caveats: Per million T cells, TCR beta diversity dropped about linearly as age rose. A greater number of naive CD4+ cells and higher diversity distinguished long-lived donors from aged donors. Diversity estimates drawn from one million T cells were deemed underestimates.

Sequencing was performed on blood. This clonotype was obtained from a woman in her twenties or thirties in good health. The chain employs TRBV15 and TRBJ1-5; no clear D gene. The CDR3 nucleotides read TGTGCCACCAGCAACATCAGGTTTCAGCCCCAGCATTTT. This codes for CATSNIRFQPQHF. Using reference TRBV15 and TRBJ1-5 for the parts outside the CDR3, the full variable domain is DAMVIQNPRYQVTQFGKPVTLSCSQTLNHNVMYWYQQKSSQAPKLLFHYYDKDFNNEADTPDNFQSRRPNTSFCFLDIRSPGLGDTAMYLCATSNIRFQPQHFGDGTRLSIL.